Listed here are 18 T cell receptor beta chains from one sample, sequenced in a study of glioma-infiltrating T cells after dendritic cell vaccination. Profiled with immunoSEQ multiplex PCR; TCRdb holds only in-frame clones, not every one. The top ten clones hold approximately 7.9% of a sample with 65,000 to 80,000 clones, about 86% of them seen once. The material was blood, obtained before dendritic cell vaccination. The receptors were gathered from a human donor with glioblastoma.

The CDR3 nucleotides read TGTGCCAGCAGCCCAGACAGGGGATACACTGAAGCTTTCTTT. Its translation: CASSPDRGYTEAFF. V and J are TRBV7-2 and TRBJ1-1, with TRBD1 identical over 8 bases. The CDR3 spans 14 residues. J gave up 3 bases and V 5 bases, and 5 bases lay outside the gene matches. Germline V gives CDR1 SGHTA, CDR2 FQGNSA.

The chain employs TRBV21-1 and TRBJ1-5; TRBD1, as called in the table, went unchecked against the DNA. TRBV21-1 is a documented pseudogene. The CDR3 totals 20 residues. CDR3: CASSKVGIEWAGTPNQPQHF. The CDR3 region has the DNA TGTGCCAGCAGCAAAGTGGGTATTGAGTGGGCTGGGACACCAAATCAGCCCCAGCATTTT.

V gene TRBV19 combines with J gene TRBJ2-7; D remains unclear. The CDR3 runs to 15 residues. Germline lookup yields CDR1 LNHDA and CDR2 SQIVND (reference sequence). Trimming pared 3 bases from V and 0 bases from J, leaving 12 bases between. The chain's CDR3 is CASSITETSSYEQYF. The CDR3 nucleotides are TGTGCCAGTAGTATCACAGAAACCAGCTCCTACGAGCAGTACTTC.

The J gene is TRBJ2-7, the V gene TRBV27, with 7 bases identical to TRBD2. J gave up 4 bases and V 5 bases, and 23 bases lay outside the gene matches. The CDR3 runs to 19 residues. CDR1 and CDR2 (germline): MNHEY, SMNVEV (reference sequence). The CDR3 spells CASSPRPGRRIIYPYEQYF. The CDR3 DNA sequence: TGTGCCAGCAGTCCCCGGCCCGGGAGGCGGATAATCTATCCTTACGAGCAGTACTTC.

The genes are TRBV6-4 and TRBJ1-6; 8 positions agree with TRBD1. The CDR3 consists of 14 residues. From germline, CDR1 is MRHNA and CDR2 SNTAGT. V lost 6 bases to trimming and J lost 10 bases; unmatched junction nucleotides: 8. The CDR3 spells CASSETGEESPLHF. Written as DNA, the CDR3 is TGTGCCAGCAGCGAGACAGGGGAGGAGTCACCCCTCCACTTT.

The genes are TRBV5-4 and TRBJ1-2; 9 bases agree with TRBD1. The germline gives CDR1 SGHNT, CDR2 YYREEE (reference sequence). CDR3 length: 14 amino acids. The V and J ends lost 4 bases and 3 bases, in that order; junction bases with no gene match: 4. The DNA for the CDR3 is TGTGCCAGCAGCATTGACAGGGGGGACTATGGCTACACCTTC. This sequence encodes CASSIDRGDYGYTF.

V is TRBV2 and J is TRBJ2-3, with TRBD2 identical over 11 bases. The ends lost 7 bases at V and 3 bases at J; junction bases unmatched: 6. This CDR3 spans 15 amino acids. From germline, CDR1 is SNHLY and CDR2 FYNNEI. CDR3 in amino acids: CASNFSGGVTDTQYF. The CDR3 DNA sequence: TGTGCCAGCAACTTTAGCGGGGGGGTGACAGATACGCAGTATTTT.

This clone was found a few times. V gene TRBV4-2 combines with J gene TRBJ1-4; 9 bases align to TRBD1. Germline CDR1 reads LGHNA; CDR2 reads YNFKEQ. V lost 4 bases and J lost 6; bases outside the gene matches: 6. The CDR3 has 15 amino acids. For the CDR3, the DNA is TGTGCCAGCAGCCCGCGGACAGGGGAGTATGAAAAACTGTTTTTT. Translation gives CASSPRTGEYEKLFF.

The CDR3 bases are TGTGCCTGGAGTCCCAGGGTTGACGCACCCCTCCACTTT. This encodes CAWSPRVDAPLHF. The rearrangement links TRBV30 to TRBJ1-6, with a possible D match to TRBD1 (5 bases). The germline V gene encodes CDR1 GTSNPN and CDR2 SVGIG (reference sequence). Trimming took off 2 bases at V and 11 bases at J, with 13 bases between the two ends. This CDR3 spans 13 amino acids.

V and J are TRBV7-2 and TRBJ2-2, with 8 bases matching TRBD1. V was pared by 3 bases and J by 1 base, with 1 base of the junction left unmatched. CDR1 SGHTA and CDR2 FQGNSA come from the germline V gene. This CDR3 is built from 15 residues. This CDR3 reads CASSFDRGNTGELFF. In DNA, the CDR3 is TGTGCCAGCAGCTTCGACAGGGGGAACACCGGGGAGCTGTTTTTT. Full variable domain (missing parts from reference TRBV7-2 and TRBJ2-2): GAGVSQSPSNKVTEKGKDVELRCDPISGHTALYWYRQSLGQGLEFLIYFQGNSAPDKSGLPSDRFSAERTGGSVSTLTIQRTQQEDSAVYLCASSFDRGNTGELFFGEGSRLTVL.

This clone has a single count. This sequence joins TRBV9 and TRBJ2-1; D is possibly TRBD1 (6 bases). Germline V gives CDR1 SGDLS, CDR2 YYNGEE. Trimming shortened V by 3 bases and J by 0 bases, and 13 bases separated the two germline ends. This CDR3 comprises 16 residues. CDR3: CASSGPQGFSYNEQFF. The CDR3 DNA reads as TGTGCCAGCAGCGGACCACAGGGTTTCTCCTACAATGAGCAGTTCTTC.

This clone was detected only once. The chain combines TRBV7-2 with TRBJ1-6; 10 bases match TRBD1. The junction had 7 bases not matched to a gene; V was cut back by 3 bases and J by 5 bases. CDR3 length: 17 residues. The germline CDR1 and CDR2 sequences are SGHTA and FQGNSA. The CDR3 here is CASSLRDRGSNNSPLHF. As DNA, the CDR3 is TGTGCCAGCAGCTTGCGGGACAGGGGATCCAATAATTCACCCCTCCACTTT.

In its sample, this clone was seen once. This chain uses TRBV27 with TRBJ1-1; 9 nucleotides align to TRBD1. CDR3 length: 16 residues. Germline V gene lookup returns CDR1 MNHEY and CDR2 SMNVEV (reference sequence). V lost 10 bases, J lost 5 bases, and 17 bases stayed unmatched. The CDR3 here is CATQSGGGQGGTEAFF. The CDR3 DNA sequence: TGTGCCACTCAGTCTGGAGGGGGACAGGGAGGAACTGAAGCTTTCTTT.

The chain couples TRBV18 to TRBJ2-7, with D possibly being TRBD1 (6 bases). Germline CDR1 reads KGHSH; CDR2 reads LQKENI. Trimming removed 2 bases at V and 11 bases at J, with 13 bases between. The CDR3 loop spans 12 amino acids. The CDR3 protein is CASSPNSGAEYF. The CDR3 coding sequence is TGTGCCAGCTCACCAAATTCAGGGGCAGAGTACTTC.

This rearrangement joins TRBV5-1 to TRBJ1-3, with D perhaps matching TRBD1 (6 bases). CDR3 length equals 17 residues. CDR1 SGHRS and CDR2 YFSETQ come from the germline V gene. V was shortened by 6 bases and J by 0 bases, with 19 bases between the two germline ends. The CDR3 coding sequence is TGCGCCAGCAATCCTGGGGGGGGCCCGCGCTCTGGAAACACCATATATTTT. Translation gives CASNPGGGPRSGNTIYF.

The V gene is TRBV27, the J gene TRBJ2-3; 10 bases are shared with TRBD2. Germline loops: CDR1 MNHEY, CDR2 SMNVEV (reference sequence). Trimming cost V 5 bases and J 10 bases; bases outside gene matches: 6. This CDR3 contains 13 residues. Here the CDR3 reads CASSGQGLAAQYF. CDR3 bases: TGTGCCAGCAGTGGCCAAGGACTAGCGGCGCAGTATTTT.

The J gene is TRBJ2-4, the V gene TRBV5-6; D is unclear. Between the trimmed V and J ends, which lost 4 bases and 0 bases, there was a span of 14 bases. The length of the CDR3 is 16 residues. Looked up from germline, CDR1 is SGHDT and CDR2 is YYEEEE. CDR3 sequence (DNA): TGTGCCAGCAGCCCAGGCCCCATTGCAGCCAAAAACATTCAGTACTTC. Amino acid sequence: CASSPGPIAAKNIQYF.

The chain couples TRBV19 to TRBJ2-5; D possibly corresponds to TRBD1 (5 bases). Germline V gene data show CDR1 as LNHDA and CDR2 as SQIVND (reference sequence). This CDR3 is 13 amino acids long. The V and J ends lost 3 bases and 4 bases respectively, with 9 bases between them. Here the CDR3 DNA reads TGTGCCAGTAGTATGGTCCAGGGAGAGACCCAGTACTTC. It codes for CASSMVQGETQYF.